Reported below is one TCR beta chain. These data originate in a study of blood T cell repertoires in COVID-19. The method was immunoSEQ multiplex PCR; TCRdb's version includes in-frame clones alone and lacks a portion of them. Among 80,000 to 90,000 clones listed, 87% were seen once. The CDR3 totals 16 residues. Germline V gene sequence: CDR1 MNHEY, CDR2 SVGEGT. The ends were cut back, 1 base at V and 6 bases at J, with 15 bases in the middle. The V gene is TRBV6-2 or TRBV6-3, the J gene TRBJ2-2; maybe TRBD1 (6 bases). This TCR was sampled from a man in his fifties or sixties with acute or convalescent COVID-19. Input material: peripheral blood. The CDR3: CASSYWTGHLAGELFF. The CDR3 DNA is TGTGCCAGCAGTTACTGGACGGGACATCTGGCCGGGGAGCTGTTTTTT.